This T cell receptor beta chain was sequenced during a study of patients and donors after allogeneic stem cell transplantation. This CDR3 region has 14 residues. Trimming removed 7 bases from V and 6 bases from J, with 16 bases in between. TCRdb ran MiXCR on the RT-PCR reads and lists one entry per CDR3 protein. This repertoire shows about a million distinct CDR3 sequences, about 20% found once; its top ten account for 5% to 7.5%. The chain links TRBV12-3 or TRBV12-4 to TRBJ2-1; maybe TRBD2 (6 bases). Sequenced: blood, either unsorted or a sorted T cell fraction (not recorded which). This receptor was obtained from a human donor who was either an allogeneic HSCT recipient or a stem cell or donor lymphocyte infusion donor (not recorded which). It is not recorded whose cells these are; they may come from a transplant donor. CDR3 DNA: TGTGCCAGCATCCTCGAGCCGGGGGTCAATGAGCAGTTCTTC. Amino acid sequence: CASILEPGVNEQFF.